This T cell receptor beta chain was retrieved from a study of cytomegalovirus exposure and HLA in healthy donors. Study outcomes and limitations: In vitro experiments confirmed that a few CMV-associated chains were specific for CMV antigens. In a later analysis, a missense DCLRE1C variant was linked to TCR beta V- and J-gene trimming. Earlier analysis found most TCR beta V segments productive about 87% or about 30% of the time.

Primers: 60 Vbeta forward and 13 Jbeta reverse. The protocol was immunoSEQ multiplex PCR, while the TCRdb copy is restricted to in-frame clones and leaves out a portion. Of about 85,000 clones listed, under 85% are singletons. Details on this clone: Its antigen is not known.

The specimen was PBMCs. The TCR comes from a boy aged 5-17 years in good health and CMV-seronegative.

The CDR3 is CASSPPGGPQHF. The CDR3 nucleotides are TGTGCCAGCAGTCCACCGGGGGGGCCCCAGCATTTT. The chain is built from TRBV6-6 and TRBJ1-5, with D perhaps matching TRBD1 (5 bases). This CDR3 has 12 residues. From germline, CDR1 is MNHNY and CDR2 SVGAGI (reference sequence). V was trimmed by 5 bases and J by 9 bases, leaving 11 bases between them.